This T cell receptor beta chain was sequenced for a study of blood T cell repertoires in COVID-19. The table came from immunoSEQ multiplex PCR; TCRdb's copy has only in-frame clones and leaves some out. The sample has some 200,000 clones; more than 75% are singletons. The CDR3 runs to 14 residues. Trimming removed 2 bases from V and 1 base from J, with 8 bases in between. The receptor was derived from a man between 65 and 85 years old with acute or convalescent COVID-19. The sequenced sample consisted of peripheral blood. V is TRBV6-7 and J is TRBJ1-2; D gene unclear. TRBV6-7 is treated as an ORF (open reading frame) with a function not yet certain. CDR3 nucleotide sequence: TGTGCCAGCAGTTACATAACAGTTAACTATGGCTACACCTTC. Translation gives CASSYITVNYGYTF.